The 17 T cell receptor beta chains below were found in one sample sequenced in a study of post-analysis software for immune sequencing data. Study results and caveats: Five TRBV segments, including TRBV5-6, TRBV5-1 and TRBV20-1, were more frequent in patients than controls.

The TCR beta cDNA libraries contained unique molecular identifiers. Each CDR3 protein is one row after TCRdb ran MiXCR on the PCR reads. The profile shows 600,000 to 750,000 distinct CDR3 sequences, around 60% of them singletons. These TCRs' antigens remain unknown. The source material was blood. The receptor source for this set is a girl aged 2 to 9 with multiple sclerosis.

The J gene is TRBJ2-1, the V gene TRBV20-1; 9 bases fit TRBD2. The CDR3 length is 15 residues. Per germline, CDR1 DFQATT and CDR2 SNEGSKA (reference sequence). The trim removed 5 bases at V and 5 bases at J, leaving 10 bases unmatched. CDR3: CSAPSSGRRNNEQFF. The CDR3 DNA sequence: TGCAGTGCTCCCTCAAGCGGGAGGCGAAACAATGAGCAGTTCTTC.

V is TRBV20-1 and J is TRBJ2-4; TRBD1 matches at 8 bases. The tail of the sequence fits TRBJ2-7 better, so the J call may be wrong. This CDR3 is 12 amino acids long. Per the germline V gene, CDR1 is DFQATT and CDR2 is SNEGSKA (reference sequence). CDR3 sequence: CSASRQGYEQYF. In nucleotides, the CDR3 is TGCAGTGCTAGTCGACAGGGGTACGAGCAGTACTTC.

The CDR3 region is CASTSGATDTQYF. DNA for the CDR3: TGTGCCAGTACTAGCGGGGCTACAGATACGCAGTATTTT. V gene TRBV2 combines with J gene TRBJ2-3; 10 bases line up with TRBD2. Unmatched junction bases numbered 3, after V lost 9 bases and J lost 3 bases. This CDR3 has 13 residues. CDR1 is SNHLY and CDR2 is FYNNEI in the germline V gene.

This chain links TRBV7-2 with TRBJ2-1; 9 bases fit TRBD1. Looked up from germline, CDR1 is SGHTA and CDR2 is FQGNSA. Unmatched junction bases numbered 15, after V lost 5 bases and J lost 10 bases. The CDR3 has 16 amino acids. Written as DNA, the CDR3 is TGTGCCAGCAGCGACATACCGGGACAGGGAAACGAGGAGCAGTTCTTC. Its protein is CASSDIPGQGNEEQFF.

This chain connects TRBV7-2 to TRBJ2-5; D possibly uses TRBD1 or TRBD2 (5 bases each). The CDR3 extends over 17 amino acids. Trimming cost V 5 bases and J 5 bases, with 24 bases left between them. In germline, CDR1 is SGHTA, CDR2 FQGNSA. The CDR3 DNA follows: TGTGCCAGCAGCCCCAGGGAGCCCGGGGTCCTAAGGGAGACCCAGTACTTC. Amino acids: CASSPREPGVLRETQYF.

The chain combines TRBV10-3 with TRBJ2-7, with 9 bases fitting TRBD2. The DNA end lines up better with TRBJ2-5; the J call may be wrong. CDR1 and CDR2 from the germline V gene are ENHRY and SYGVKD. This CDR3 has 16 residues. CDR3 in amino acids: CAISELRLAVQETQYF. In DNA, the CDR3 is TGTGCCATCAGTGAGTTGAGACTAGCGGTCCAAGAGACCCAGTACTTC.

The chain links TRBV10-3 to TRBJ2-1; possible D gene TRBD1, 6 bases. CDR1 and CDR2 from the germline V gene are ENHRY and SYGVKD. V lost 6 bases and J 5 bases, leaving 20 bases between the germline ends. This CDR3 has 16 residues. In nucleotides, the CDR3 is TGTGCCATCAGGGAACTCGACAGGACGGGGCACAATGAGCAGTTCTTC. Translated, it gives CAIRELDRTGHNEQFF.

V usage is TRBV5-5 and J usage is TRBJ1-5; 9 nucleotides match TRBD1. V lost 2 bases, J lost 5 bases, and 11 bases stayed unmatched. Germline-derived CDR1 and CDR2 are SGHKS and YYEKEE (reference sequence). This CDR3 comprises 17 residues. CDR3 in DNA: TGTGCCAGCAGCTTAGCCCTTCAGGGACAGGGATATCAGCCCCAGCATTTT. Protein sequence: CASSLALQGQGYQPQHF.

The V gene is TRBV5-1, the J gene TRBJ2-5; 8 nucleotides match TRBD1. Germline CDR1 and CDR2: SGHRS and YFSETQ. The J segment lost 4 bases and the V segment lost 6 bases, leaving 8 bases of the junction unmatched. CDR3 size: 14 residues. CDR3 sequence (DNA): TGCGCCAGCAACTTACAGGGGGAATTAGAGACCCAGTACTTC. This codes for CASNLQGELETQYF.

The sample holds a few counts of this clonotype. The rearrangement joins TRBV9 to TRBJ1-2; D gene ambiguous. The V end was cut by 0 bases, the J end by 6 bases, with 6 bases between. Germline CDR1 is SGDLS and CDR2 is YYNGEE. The CDR3 runs 12 residues. Here the CDR3 reads CASSVGRDGYTF. CDR3 sequence (DNA): TGTGCCAGCAGCGTAGGGCGCGATGGCTACACCTTC. Combining the CDR3 with reference TRBV9 and TRBJ1-2 gives the whole variable domain DSGVTQTPKHLITATGQRVTLRCSPRSGDLSVYWYQQSLDQGLQFLIQYYNGEERAKGNILERFSAQQFPDLHSELNLSSLELGDSALYFCASSVGRDGYTFGSGTRLTVV.

The chain couples TRBV3-1 to TRBJ2-7; D is ambiguous. Germline V gene sequence: CDR1 LGHDT, CDR2 YNNKEL (reference sequence). The V gene lost 1 base and the J gene lost 3 bases, with 4 bases spanning the gap. The CDR3 is 12 residues long. Here the CDR3 DNA reads TGTGCCAGCAGCCAAGCGGTCTACGAGCAGTACTTC. Its translation: CASSQAVYEQYF.

This clonotype has more than one count but fewer than ten. The rearrangement joins TRBV20-1 to TRBJ2-5, with a possible D match to TRBD2 (6 bases). V shed 2 bases and J shed 4 bases, with 8 bases lying between them. The CDR3 length is 12 residues. CDR1 is DFQATT, CDR2 SNEGSKA, per germline (reference sequence). The CDR3 region has the DNA TGCAGTGCTAGAATGGGGGGAGAGACCCAGTACTTC. Translated: CSARMGGETQYF.

The V call is TRBV5-1, the J call TRBJ1-1; possible D gene TRBD1, 6 bases. CDR1 is SGHRS and CDR2 is YFSETQ in the germline V gene. The ends were cut back, 7 bases at V and 0 bases at J, with 10 bases in the middle. CDR3 length equals 13 residues. CDR3 loop: CASRGPMNTEAFF. CDR3 coding DNA: TGCGCCAGCCGGGGGCCCATGAACACTGAAGCTTTCTTT. The whole variable domain, remainder taken from reference TRBV5-1 and TRBJ1-1, is KAGVTQTPRYLIKTRGQQVTLSCSPISGHRSVSWYQQTPGQGLQFLFEYFSETQRNKGNFPGRFSGRQFSNSRSEMNVSTLELGDSALYLCASRGPMNTEAFFGQGTRLTVV.

V and J are TRBV6-4 and TRBJ2-3, with TRBD2 identical over 8 bases. Trimming at V came to 3 bases and at J to 3 bases, leaving 5 bases not matched to a gene. The CDR3 is 15 residues long. The germline CDR1 and CDR2 sequences are MRHNA and SNTAGT. The CDR3 DNA is TGTGCCAGCAGTGAGGGGGCTAGCGGGACAGATACGCAGTATTTT. Translating gives CASSEGASGTDTQYF.

This clonotype appeared a single time. J is TRBJ2-1 and V is TRBV6-5; 8 nucleotides agree with TRBD1. With 0 bases clipped from V and 0 bases from J, the junction kept 13 bases outside the gene matches. The CDR3 is 20 amino acids. Germline V gives CDR1 MNHEY, CDR2 SVGAGI. CDR3 DNA sequence: TGTGCCAGCAGTTACTCTGGACAGGGTCCTACCCAGAGCTCCTACAATGAGCAGTTCTTC. Its protein product is CASSYSGQGPTQSSYNEQFF.

The rearrangement uses TRBV3-1 and TRBJ1-2; possible D gene TRBD1, 5 bases. This CDR3 comprises 13 residues. Trimming removed 5 bases at V and 4 bases at J, with 11 bases between. Germline V gives CDR1 LGHDT, CDR2 YNNKEL (reference sequence). As DNA, the CDR3 is TGTGCCAGCAGCGGGACTGACCTCTATGGCTACACCTTC. Protein sequence: CASSGTDLYGYTF. The whole variable domain, filled in from reference TRBV3-1 and TRBJ1-2, reads DTAVSQTPKYLVTQMGNDKSIKCEQNLGHDTMYWYKQDSKKFLKIMFSYNNKELIINETVPNRFSPKSPDKAHLNLHINSLELGDSAVYFCASSGTDLYGYTFGSGTRLTVV.

The gene calls are TRBV30 and TRBJ2-1; 7 positions agree with TRBD2. This CDR3 has 14 residues. V trimming: 4 bases; J trimming: 6 bases; junction bases outside the gene matches: 9. Per germline, CDR1 GTSNPN and CDR2 SVGIG (reference sequence). CDR3 in DNA: TGTGCCTGGACAATAGCGGGCGGATCCAATGAGCAGTTCTTC. This encodes CAWTIAGGSNEQFF.